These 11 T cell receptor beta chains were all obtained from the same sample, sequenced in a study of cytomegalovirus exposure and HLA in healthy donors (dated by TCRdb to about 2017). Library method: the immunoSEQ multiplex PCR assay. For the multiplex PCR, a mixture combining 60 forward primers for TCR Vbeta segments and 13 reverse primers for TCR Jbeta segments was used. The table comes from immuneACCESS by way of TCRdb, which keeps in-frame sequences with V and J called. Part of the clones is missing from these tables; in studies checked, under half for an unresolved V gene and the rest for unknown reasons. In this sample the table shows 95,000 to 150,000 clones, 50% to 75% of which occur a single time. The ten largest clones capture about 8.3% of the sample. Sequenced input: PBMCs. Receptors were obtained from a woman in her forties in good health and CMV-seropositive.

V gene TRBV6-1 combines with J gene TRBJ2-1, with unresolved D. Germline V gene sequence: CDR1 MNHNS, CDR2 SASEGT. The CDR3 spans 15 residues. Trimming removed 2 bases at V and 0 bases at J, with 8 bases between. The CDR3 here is CASSESASSYNEQFF. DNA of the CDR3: TGTGCCAGCAGTGAATCAGCGAGCTCCTACAATGAGCAGTTCTTC.

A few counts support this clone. The DNA for the CDR3 is TGCGCCAGCAGCCCCGGGACAGGGGGCTGGGATGGCTACACCTTC. Translation: CASSPGTGGWDGYTF. The chain links TRBV5-1 to TRBJ1-2, with 12 nucleotides matching TRBD1. This CDR3 is built from 15 residues. V was clipped by 4 bases and J by 6 bases; unmatched bases: 7. Germline-derived CDR1 and CDR2 are SGHRS and YFSETQ. The entire variable domain, with the rest obtained from reference TRBV5-1 and TRBJ1-2, is as follows: KAGVTQTPRYLIKTRGQQVTLSCSPISGHRSVSWYQQTPGQGLQFLFEYFSETQRNKGNFPGRFSGRQFSNSRSEMNVSTLELGDSALYLCASSPGTGGWDGYTFGSGTRLTVV.

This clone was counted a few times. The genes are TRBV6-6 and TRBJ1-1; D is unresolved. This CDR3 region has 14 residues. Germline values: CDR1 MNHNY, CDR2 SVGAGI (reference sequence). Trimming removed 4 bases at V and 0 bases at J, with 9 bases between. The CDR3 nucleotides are TGTGCCAGCAGTTTCCCAAACTTGAACACTGAAGCTTTCTTT. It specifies CASSFPNLNTEAFF.

As DNA, the CDR3 is TGTGCCAGTCGATCCGGGACAGCTCCCGGGGAGCTGTTTTTT. It translates to CASRSGTAPGELFF. The chain employs TRBV7-3 and TRBJ2-2; TRBD1 agrees at 7 bases. The CDR3 length is 14 residues. CDR1 and CDR2 from the germline V gene are SGHTA and FQGTGA. The V segment lost 9 bases and the J segment 6 bases; nucleotides outside the gene matches: 10.

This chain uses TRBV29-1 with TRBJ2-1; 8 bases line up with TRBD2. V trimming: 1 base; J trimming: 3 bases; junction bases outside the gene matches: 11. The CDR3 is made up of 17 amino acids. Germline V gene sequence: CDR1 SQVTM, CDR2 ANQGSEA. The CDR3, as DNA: TGCAGCGTTGAAGCCCCCTTAGCGGGGCGAGGCTACAATGAGCAGTTCTTC. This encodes CSVEAPLAGRGYNEQFF.

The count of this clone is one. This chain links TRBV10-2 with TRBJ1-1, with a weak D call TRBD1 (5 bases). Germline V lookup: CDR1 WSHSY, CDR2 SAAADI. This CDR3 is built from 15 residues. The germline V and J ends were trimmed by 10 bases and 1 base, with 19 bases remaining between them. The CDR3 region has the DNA TGCGCCACCTCACTGGACACCTCGGGGAACACTGAAGCTTTCTTT. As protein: CATSLDTSGNTEAFF.

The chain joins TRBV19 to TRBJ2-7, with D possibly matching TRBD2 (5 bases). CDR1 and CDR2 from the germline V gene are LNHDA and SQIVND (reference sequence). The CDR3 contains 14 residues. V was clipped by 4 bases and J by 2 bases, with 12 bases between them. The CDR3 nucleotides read TGTGCCAGTAGTAAACTAGACCAAACCTACGAGCAGTACTTC. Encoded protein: CASSKLDQTYEQYF.

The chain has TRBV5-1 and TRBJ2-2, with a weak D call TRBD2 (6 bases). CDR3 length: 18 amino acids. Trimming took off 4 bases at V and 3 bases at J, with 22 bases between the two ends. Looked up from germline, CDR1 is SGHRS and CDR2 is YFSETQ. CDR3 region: CASSPGRSGSLYTGELFF. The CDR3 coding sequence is TGCGCCAGCAGCCCCGGACGGAGCGGGTCTCTTTACACCGGGGAGCTGTTTTTT.

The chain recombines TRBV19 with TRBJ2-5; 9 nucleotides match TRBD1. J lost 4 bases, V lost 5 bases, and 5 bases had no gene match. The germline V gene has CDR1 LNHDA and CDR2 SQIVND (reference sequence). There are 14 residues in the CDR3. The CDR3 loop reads CASSAQGAGETQYF. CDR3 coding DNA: TGTGCCAGTAGTGCACAGGGGGCTGGAGAGACCCAGTACTTC. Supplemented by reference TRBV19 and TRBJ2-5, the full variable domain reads DGGITQSPKYLFRKEGQNVTLSCEQNLNHDAMYWYRQDPGQGLRLIYYSQIVNDFQKGDIAEGYSVSREKKESFPLTVTSAQKNPTAFYLCASSAQGAGETQYFGPGTRLLVL.

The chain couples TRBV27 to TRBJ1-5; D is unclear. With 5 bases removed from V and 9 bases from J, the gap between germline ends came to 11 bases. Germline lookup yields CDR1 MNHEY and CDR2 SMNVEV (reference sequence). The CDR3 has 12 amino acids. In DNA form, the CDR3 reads TGTGCCAGCAGTAGCGGACCCCGGCCCCAGCATTTT. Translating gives CASSSGPRPQHF.

The CDR3 here is CASSPGTGGSYEQYF. CDR3 DNA sequence: TGTGCCAGCAGTCCCGGGACAGGGGGGTCCTACGAGCAGTACTTC. This chain links TRBV6-5 with TRBJ2-5, with TRBD1 matching over 11 bases. The end of the DNA aligns better with TRBJ2-7, so the J call may be wrong. The germline CDR1 and CDR2 sequences are MNHEY and SVGAGI. CDR3 length: 15 amino acids.